This TCR beta chain was documented in a study of a mutant IDH1 vaccine in newly diagnosed glioma. Background on the study: Patients began vaccination 4-6 weeks after radiotherapy alone, or with temozolomide cycles. Treated patients, averaging roughly 40 years, were roughly 62% male and about 40% female. Visit V12 happened at week 35; visit V13 happened at week 47. It was radiotherapy, temozolomide, or both that patients received previously, with most receiving both.

Time point noted: week 35, safety follow-up. In the vaccine, a single dose held 300 ug of the mutant IDH1 20-mer peptide, along with topical imiquimod. The CDR3 is 14 amino acids. V was cut by 8 bases and J by 2 bases, with 15 bases left in between. The germline V gene encodes CDR1 LNHNV and CDR2 YYDKDF (reference sequence). Measured with immunoSEQ multiplex PCR; TCRdb has only the in-frame clones, and not every one. Here the sample spans some 70,000 clones, 84% being singletons. In regard to this clone: Its antigen is unknown.

The sequencing used PBMCs, collected from a glioma patient whose treatment included an IDH1 peptide vaccine. The V gene is TRBV15, the J gene TRBJ1-1; weak D call: TRBD1 (5 bases). This clonotype was obtained from a man aged 18 to 29 with glioma. CDR3 residues: CATRTRQTNTEAFF. Written as DNA, the CDR3 is TGTGCCACCCGTACTCGACAGACTAACACTGAAGCTTTCTTT. The full variable domain, completed using reference TRBV15 and TRBJ1-1, is DAMVIQNPRYQVTQFGKPVTLSCSQTLNHNVMYWYQQKSSQAPKLLFHYYDKDFNNEADTPDNFQSRRPNTSFCFLDIRSPGLGDTAMYLCATRTRQTNTEAFFGQGTRLTVV.